This is a list of T cell receptor beta chains from one sample in a study of blood T cell repertoires in COVID-19. TCRdb keeps only in-frame clones here, not all; method: immunoSEQ multiplex PCR. Of 70,000 to 85,000 clones in the sample, over 80% were seen once. Sequencing used peripheral blood. The receptors stem from a human donor in a cohort sampled during active COVID-19. Each CDR3 is given with its conserved first and last residue. The order of the fields is clone size, D gene, J gene, V gene, CDR3 length, CDR3 protein, CDR3 DNA. The D gene is left open where the match is weak. Size tells how often a clone was seen (once, few, many) or the class of an expanded clone, and some rows leave it out.

>-|TRBD2|TRBJ2-1|TRBV2|16
CASSEALLASYNEQFF
TGTGCCAGCAGTGAAGCGCTACTAGCGAGTTACAATGAGCAGTTCTTC
>-|TRBD1|TRBJ2-6|TRBV6-5|15
CASSSRTGMANVLTF
TGTGCCAGCAGTTCGCGGACAGGGATGGCCAACGTCCTGACTTTC
>-|TRBD1|TRBJ1-5|TRBV2|13
CASRPGQNQPQHF
TGTGCCAGCAGGCCGGGACAGAATCAGCCCCAGCATTTT
>-|TRBD1|TRBJ1-1|TRBV2|15
CASTKQGARDTEAFF
TGTGCCAGCACCAAACAGGGGGCGAGAGACACTGAAGCTTTCTTT
>-|TRBD2|TRBJ2-7|TRBV5-6|15
CASSFVLAVSYEQYF
TGTGCCAGCAGCTTTGTCCTAGCGGTCTCCTACGAGCAGTACTTC
>-|TRBD2|TRBJ2-1|TRBV4-1|16
CASSQLLAGGDNEQFF
TGCGCCAGCAGCCAACTACTAGCGGGAGGGGACAATGAGCAGTTCTTC
>once|-|TRBJ2-2|TRBV7-3|16
CASSSGQPANTGELFF
TGTGCCAGCAGCTCCGGACAGCCCGCGAACACCGGGGAGCTGTTTTTT
>-|TRBD2|TRBJ2-5|TRBV19|14
CASSFGGGEETQYF
TGTGCCAGTAGTTTTGGCGGGGGGGAGGAGACCCAGTACTTC
>-|-|TRBJ1-2|TRBV3-1/TRBV3-2|14
CASSQNDRSWGYTF
TGTGCCAGCAGCCAAAACGACAGGTCCTGGGGCTACACCTTC
>-|TRBD1|TRBJ1-1|TRBV7-3|15
CASRRGTGMNTEAFF
TGTGCCAGCAGGCGGGGGACAGGAATGAACACTGAAGCTTTCTTT
>-|TRBD1|TRBJ1-4|TRBV9|18
CASSSQRDRGIWGEKLFF
TGTGCCAGCAGCTCCCAGAGGGACAGGGGGATCTGGGGTGAAAAACTGTTTTTT
>few|-|TRBJ1-2|TRBV2|14
CASSVVHSNYGYTF
TGTGCCAGCAGTGTGGTCCACAGTAACTATGGCTACACCTTC
>-|TRBD2|TRBJ2-3|TRBV13|17
CASSLTPPAGGPDTQYF
TGTGCCAGCAGCTTAACCCCCCCAGCGGGAGGGCCAGATACGCAGTATTTT
>-|TRBD2|TRBJ2-6|TRBV28|18
CASSMGTSGSLGANVLTF
TGTGCCAGCAGTATGGGGACTAGCGGGAGTCTGGGGGCCAACGTCCTGACTTTC
>-|-|TRBJ1-3|TRBV9|15
CASSVEAVSGNTIYF
TGTGCCAGCAGCGTAGAGGCGGTCTCTGGAAACACCATATATTTT
>-|TRBD2|TRBJ2-3|TRBV6-6|15
CASSRTSSSTDTQYF
TGTGCCAGCAGTAGGACTAGTTCTAGCACAGATACGCAGTATTTT
>once|-|TRBJ1-5|TRBV11-2|13
CASSQGRNQPQHF
TGTGCCAGCAGCCAAGGGAGGAATCAGCCCCAGCATTTT
>-|TRBD1|TRBJ1-2|TRBV18|14
CASSLDRGDYGYTF
TGTGCCAGCTCACTGGACAGGGGGGACTATGGCTACACCTTC
>once|-|TRBJ2-2|TRBV28|15
CASSPGTLGIGELFF
TGTGCCAGCAGTCCCGGGACACTGGGAATCGGGGAGCTGTTTTTT
>-|-|TRBJ2-7|TRBV30|17
CAWSVRGAGRLNYEQYF
TGTGCCTGGAGTGTACGTGGAGCGGGCAGACTCAACTACGAGCAGTACTTC
>-|-|TRBJ2-4|TRBV6-5|15
CASSYEVGGKNIQYF
TGTGCCAGCAGTTACGAGGTGGGAGGCAAAAACATTCAGTACTTC
>-|-|TRBJ2-7|TRBV5-1|14
CASSLVANSYEQYF
TGCGCCAGCAGCTTGGTGGCCAACTCCTACGAGCAGTACTTC
>-|-|TRBJ2-5|TRBV5-1|14
CASSLASVKETQYF
TGCGCCAGCAGCTTGGCGTCAGTGAAAGAGACCCAGTACTTC
>-|TRBD2|TRBJ2-5|TRBV5-4|14
CASSLTLAEETQYF
TGTGCCAGCAGCTTGACCCTAGCGGAAGAGACCCAGTACTTC
>-|-|TRBJ1-3|TRBV27|13
CASGGAGGNTIYF
TGTGCCAGTGGGGGGGCGGGAGGAAACACCATATATTTT
>-|-|TRBJ2-5|TRBV5-1|15
CASSRLGGPEETQYF
TGCGCCAGCAGCCGGCTCGGGGGGCCCGAAGAGACCCAGTACTTC
>-|-|TRBJ2-7|TRBV19|12
CASRGASYEQYF
TGTGCCAGTAGGGGGGCTTCCTACGAGCAGTACTTC
>-|-|TRBJ2-2|TRBV28|14
CASSFQGRTGELFF
TGTGCCAGCAGTTTTCAGGGGCGAACCGGGGAGCTGTTTTTT
>-|-|TRBJ2-7|TRBV9|14
CASSPLGAGYEQYF
TGTGCCAGCAGCCCCCTGGGGGCAGGGTACGAGCAGTACTTC
>-|-|TRBJ1-2|TRBV5-6|14
CASSSPGGRYGYTF
TGTGCCAGCAGCTCCCCCGGGGGTCGGTATGGCTACACCTTC
>-|-|TRBJ1-1|TRBV29-1|13
CSSQGGSNTEAFF
TGCAGTTCCCAGGGCGGCTCGAACACTGAAGCTTTCTTT
>-|TRBD2|TRBJ2-7|TRBV18|19
CASSPRLAGTPGGSYEQYF
TGTGCCAGCTCACCACGACTAGCGGGAACCCCCGGGGGCTCCTACGAGCAGTACTTC
>-|-|TRBJ2-2|TRBV5-1|14
CASSFSGNTGELFF
TGCGCCAGCAGCTTTTCAGGGAACACCGGGGAGCTGTTTTTT
>-|-|TRBJ2-6|TRBV19|17
CASSIFQGGSGANVLTF
TGTGCCAGTAGTATTTTTCAGGGCGGCTCTGGGGCCAACGTCCTGACTTTC
>once|TRBD1|TRBJ2-2|TRBV6-5|14
CASSRQGRTGELFF
TGTGCCAGCAGTAGACAGGGGAGGACCGGGGAGCTGTTTTTT
>-|-|TRBJ2-7|TRBV29-1|13
CSVRLESTYEQYF
TGCAGCGTAAGACTAGAGAGTACCTACGAGCAGTACTTC
>-|TRBD2|TRBJ2-5|TRBV7-2|13
CASSLARGETQYF
TGTGCCAGCAGCTTAGCGCGGGGGGAGACCCAGTACTTC
>-|TRBD1|TRBJ2-5|TRBV2|14
CASTGQGGRETQYF
TGTGCCAGCACGGGACAGGGGGGTCGAGAGACCCAGTACTTC
>-|-|TRBJ1-3|TRBV29-1|12
CSVEGTGNTIYF
TGCAGCGTTGAGGGCACTGGAAACACCATATATTTT
>-|-|TRBJ1-5|TRBV6-1|15
CASSERRAVNQPQHF
TGTGCCAGCAGTGAACGCAGGGCTGTCAATCAGCCCCAGCATTTT
>-|TRBD1|TRBJ1-1|TRBV7-9|16
CASSSAPGQGLTEAFF
TGTGCCAGCAGCTCAGCTCCGGGACAGGGGCTCACTGAAGCTTTCTTT
>once|TRBD2|TRBJ2-3|TRBV7-9|15
CASSSPGGATDTQYF
TGTGCCAGCAGCTCCCCCGGGGGGGCGACAGATACGCAGTATTTT
>-|TRBD2|TRBJ2-1|TRBV10-3|16
CAISELTSGRANEQFF
TGTGCCATCAGTGAGCTGACTAGCGGGAGGGCCAATGAGCAGTTCTTC
>-|TRBD1|TRBJ2-5|TRBV2|13
CASGQGLQETQYF
TGTGCCAGCGGACAGGGACTCCAAGAGACCCAGTACTTC
>-|-|TRBJ2-7|TRBV5-1|14
CASSLGGSSYEQYF
TGCGCCAGCAGCTTGGGCGGAAGTTCGTACGAGCAGTACTTC
>once|TRBD2|TRBJ2-1|TRBV30|14
CASGREGQGNEQFF
TGTGCCTCCGGCAGGGAGGGCCAGGGTAATGAGCAGTTCTTC
>-|-|TRBJ1-1|TRBV6-5|13
CASTAGGNTEAFF
TGTGCCAGCACCGCCGGGGGGAACACTGAAGCTTTCTTT
>-|TRBD2|TRBJ2-5|TRBV9|14
CASSVRTSGGTQYF
TGTGCCAGCAGCGTCCGGACTAGCGGCGGGACCCAGTACTTC
>-|-|TRBJ1-5|TRBV19|16
CASRSLDFRSNQPQHF
TGTGCCAGTAGGTCTTTGGACTTCCGAAGCAATCAGCCCCAGCATTTT
>once|-|TRBJ2-2|TRBV20-1|15
CSASGGGPNTGELFF
TGCAGTGCTAGTGGAGGGGGCCCCAACACCGGGGAGCTGTTTTTT
>-|TRBD1|TRBJ2-1|TRBV2|13
CASMWDRDNEQFF
TGTGCCAGCATGTGGGACAGGGATAATGAGCAGTTCTTC
>once|-|TRBJ2-6|TRBV12-5|16
CASGLVALSGANVLTF
TGTGCTAGTGGTTTGGTAGCCCTCTCTGGGGCCAACGTCCTGACTTTC
>few|TRBD1|TRBJ1-1|TRBV24-1|15
CATSDGTGVGTEAFF
TGTGCCACCAGTGATGGGACAGGGGTGGGCACTGAAGCTTTCTTT
>few|TRBD2|TRBJ2-1|TRBV19|15
CASSTEGLADNEQFF
TGTGCCAGTAGTACGGAGGGACTAGCGGACAATGAGCAGTTCTTC
>once|TRBD1|TRBJ1-6|TRBV2|16
CASGRDRIGKGLETHF
TGTGCCAGCGGAAGGGACAGGATAGGGAAAGGGCTTGAGACCCACTTT